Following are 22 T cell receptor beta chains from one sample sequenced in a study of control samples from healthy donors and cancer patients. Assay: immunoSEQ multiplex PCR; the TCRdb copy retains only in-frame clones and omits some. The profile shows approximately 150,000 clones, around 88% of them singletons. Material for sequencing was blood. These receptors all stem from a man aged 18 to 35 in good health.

CDR3 protein: CASSQPTGVGDTQYF. CDR3 nucleotides: TGTGCCAGCAGCCAACCAACAGGGGTTGGAGATACGCAGTATTTT. The chain combines TRBV4-2 with TRBJ2-3, with 7 bases fitting TRBD1. V trimming: 2 bases; J trimming: 5 bases; junction bases outside the gene matches: 7. This CDR3 region has 15 residues. CDR1 is LGHNA, CDR2 YNFKEQ, per germline.

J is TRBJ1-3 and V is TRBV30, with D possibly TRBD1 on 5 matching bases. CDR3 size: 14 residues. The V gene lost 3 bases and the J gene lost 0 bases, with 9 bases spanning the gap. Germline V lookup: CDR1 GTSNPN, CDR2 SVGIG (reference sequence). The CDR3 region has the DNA TGTGCCTGGAGCTGGGGGGGCTCTGGAAACACCATATATTTT. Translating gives CAWSWGGSGNTIYF.

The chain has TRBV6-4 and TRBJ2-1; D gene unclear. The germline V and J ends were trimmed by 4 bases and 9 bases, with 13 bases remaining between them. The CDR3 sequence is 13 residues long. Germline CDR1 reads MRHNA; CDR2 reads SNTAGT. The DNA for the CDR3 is TGTGCCAGCAGTGTGGTAAAGGGTGGTGAGCAGTTCTTC. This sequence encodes CASSVVKGGEQFF.

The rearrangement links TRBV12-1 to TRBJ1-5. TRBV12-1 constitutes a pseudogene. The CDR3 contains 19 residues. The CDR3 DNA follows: TGTGCCAGCAGCTACACCCCGGGACTCCAGACCGGGGGGAATCAGCCCCAGCATTTT. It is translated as CASSYTPGLQTGGNQPQHF.

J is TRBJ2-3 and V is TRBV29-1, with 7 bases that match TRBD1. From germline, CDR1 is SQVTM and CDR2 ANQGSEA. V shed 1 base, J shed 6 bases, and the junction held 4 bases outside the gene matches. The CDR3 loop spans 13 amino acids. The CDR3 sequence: CSVEVAGGDTQYF. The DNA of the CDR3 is TGCAGCGTTGAAGTAGCAGGGGGTGATACGCAGTATTTT.

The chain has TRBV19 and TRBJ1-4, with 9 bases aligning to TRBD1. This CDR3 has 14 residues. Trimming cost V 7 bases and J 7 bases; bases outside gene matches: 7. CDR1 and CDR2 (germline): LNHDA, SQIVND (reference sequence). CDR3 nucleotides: TGTGCCAGTATTTCGACAGGGGGGCGTGAAAAACTGTTTTTT. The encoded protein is CASISTGGREKLFF.

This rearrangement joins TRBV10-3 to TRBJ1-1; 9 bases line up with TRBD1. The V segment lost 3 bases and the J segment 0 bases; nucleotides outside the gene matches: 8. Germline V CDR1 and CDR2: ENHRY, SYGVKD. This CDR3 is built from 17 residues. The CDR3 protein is CAISEGTGFFMNTEAFF. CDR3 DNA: TGTGCCATCAGTGAAGGGACAGGGTTCTTCATGAACACTGAAGCTTTCTTT.

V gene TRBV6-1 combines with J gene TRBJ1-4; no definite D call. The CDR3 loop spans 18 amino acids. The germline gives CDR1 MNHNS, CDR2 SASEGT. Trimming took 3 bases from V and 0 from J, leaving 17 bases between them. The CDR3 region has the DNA TGTGCCAGCAGTGATCTGGTTGGCATCCCCGCAACTAATGAAAAACTGTTTTTT. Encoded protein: CASSDLVGIPATNEKLFF.

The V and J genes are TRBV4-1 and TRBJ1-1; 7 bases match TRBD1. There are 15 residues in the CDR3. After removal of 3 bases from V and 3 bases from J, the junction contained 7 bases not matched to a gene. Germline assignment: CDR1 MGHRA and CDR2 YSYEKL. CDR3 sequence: CASSHQQGMYTEAFF. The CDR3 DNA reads TGCGCCAGCAGCCACCAACAGGGGATGTACACTGAAGCTTTCTTT.

The CDR3 loop is CASTSAGDLPGEREKLFF. Here the CDR3 DNA reads TGTGCCAGCACCTCCGCGGGGGACCTTCCAGGCGAGCGAGAAAAACTGTTTTTT. The chain combines TRBV2 with TRBJ1-4; possibly TRBD1 for D (5 bases). The CDR3 covers 18 residues. Trimming removed 7 bases at V and 8 bases at J, with 29 bases between. Germline CDR1 and CDR2: SNHLY and FYNNEI.

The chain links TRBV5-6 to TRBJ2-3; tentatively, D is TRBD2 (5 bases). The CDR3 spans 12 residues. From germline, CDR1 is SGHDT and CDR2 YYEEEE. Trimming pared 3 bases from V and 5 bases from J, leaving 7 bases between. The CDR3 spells CASSWAGDTQYF. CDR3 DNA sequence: TGTGCCAGCAGCTGGGCGGGAGATACGCAGTATTTT.

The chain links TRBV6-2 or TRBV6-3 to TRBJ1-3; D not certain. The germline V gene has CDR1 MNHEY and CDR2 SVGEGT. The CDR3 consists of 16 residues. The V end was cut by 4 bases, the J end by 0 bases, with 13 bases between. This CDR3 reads CASSSYRVHSGNTIYF. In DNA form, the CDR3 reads TGTGCCAGCAGTTCCTATCGGGTCCACTCTGGAAACACCATATATTTT.

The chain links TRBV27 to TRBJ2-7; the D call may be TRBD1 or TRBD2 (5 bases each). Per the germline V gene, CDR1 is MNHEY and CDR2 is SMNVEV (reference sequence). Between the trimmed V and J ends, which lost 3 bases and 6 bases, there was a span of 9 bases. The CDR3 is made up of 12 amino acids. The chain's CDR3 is CASSFWGSEQYF. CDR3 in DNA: TGTGCCAGCAGTTTTTGGGGGAGCGAGCAGTACTTC.

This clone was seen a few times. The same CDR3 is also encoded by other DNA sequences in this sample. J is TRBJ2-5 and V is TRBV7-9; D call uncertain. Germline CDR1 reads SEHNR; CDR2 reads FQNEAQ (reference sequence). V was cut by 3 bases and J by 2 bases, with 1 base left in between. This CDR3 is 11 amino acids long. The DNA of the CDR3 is TGTGCCAGCAGCTTGCAAGAGACCCAGTACTTC. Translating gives CASSLQETQYF.

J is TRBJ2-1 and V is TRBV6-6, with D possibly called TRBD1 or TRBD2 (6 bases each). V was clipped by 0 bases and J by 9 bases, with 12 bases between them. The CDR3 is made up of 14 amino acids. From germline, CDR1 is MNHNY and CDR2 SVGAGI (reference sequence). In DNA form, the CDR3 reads TGTGCCAGCAGTTACTCGATGGGGGGCCCTGAGCAGTTCTTC. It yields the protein CASSYSMGGPEQFF.

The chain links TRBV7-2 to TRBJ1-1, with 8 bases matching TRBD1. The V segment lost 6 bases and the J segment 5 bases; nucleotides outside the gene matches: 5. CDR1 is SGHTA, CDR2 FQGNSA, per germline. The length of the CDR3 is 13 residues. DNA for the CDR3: TGTGCCAGCAGTTTGACAGGGGAAACTGAAGCTTTCTTT. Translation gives CASSLTGETEAFF.

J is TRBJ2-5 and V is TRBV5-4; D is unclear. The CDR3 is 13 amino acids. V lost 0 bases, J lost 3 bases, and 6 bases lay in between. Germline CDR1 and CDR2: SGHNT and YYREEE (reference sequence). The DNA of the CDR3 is TGTGCCAGCAGCTTGGACGAAGAAGAGACCCAGTACTTC. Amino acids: CASSLDEEETQYF.

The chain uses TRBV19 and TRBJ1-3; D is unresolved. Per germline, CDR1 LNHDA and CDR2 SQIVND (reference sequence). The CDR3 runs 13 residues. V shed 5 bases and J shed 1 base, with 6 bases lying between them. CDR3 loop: CASSWQSGNTIYF. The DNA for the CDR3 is TGTGCCAGTAGTTGGCAGTCTGGAAACACCATATATTTT.

The CDR3 spells CASSLGTLQDTQYF. The CDR3 nucleotides are TGTGCCAGCAGCTTGGGGACACTTCAGGATACGCAGTATTTT. V and J are TRBV5-6 and TRBJ2-3, with a possible D match to TRBD1 (5 bases). V was trimmed by 0 bases and J by 6 bases, leaving 11 bases between them. This CDR3 region has 14 residues. Germline-derived CDR1 and CDR2 are SGHDT and YYEEEE.

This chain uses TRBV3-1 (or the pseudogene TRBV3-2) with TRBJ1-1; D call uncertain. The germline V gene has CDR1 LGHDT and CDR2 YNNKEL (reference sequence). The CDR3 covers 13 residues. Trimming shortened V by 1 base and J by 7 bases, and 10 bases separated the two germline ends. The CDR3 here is CASSQVNGLEAFF. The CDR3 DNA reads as TGTGCCAGCAGCCAAGTCAACGGGCTTGAAGCTTTCTTT.

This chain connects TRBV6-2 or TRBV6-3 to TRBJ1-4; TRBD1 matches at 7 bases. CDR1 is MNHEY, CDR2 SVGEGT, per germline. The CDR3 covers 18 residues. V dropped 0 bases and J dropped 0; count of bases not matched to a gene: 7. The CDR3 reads CASSYSLGTVATNEKLFF. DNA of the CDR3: TGTGCCAGCAGTTACTCCCTGGGGACAGTTGCAACTAATGAAAAACTGTTTTTT.

The CDR3 DNA reads TGTGCCAGCAGCGTGCCGGCAGGGGAGCTGTTTTTT. This codes for CASSVPAGELFF. V is TRBV9 and J is TRBJ2-2; no definite D call. The germline gives CDR1 SGDLS, CDR2 YYNGEE. V dropped 2 bases and J dropped 8 bases, with 7 bases sitting between them. The CDR3 runs to 12 residues.